This TCR beta chain was found in a study of shared clonotypes between healthy human individuals. General study results and limits: For naive CD4 cells, roughly 4.6% of clonotypes were shared across a handful of donors.

Genomic DNA of every subset was divided equally among multiple immunoSEQ plates. Per the original data handling: Filtering differed for immunoSEQ, which gave only junction sequences without quality scores. Some clones are missing from TCRdb's copy, which holds only in-frame ones; the method was immunoSEQ multiplex PCR. The DNA was the basis for D and trimming; V, J and clone size are from that table. The table records over a million clones, about 84% of them present only once. Germline loops: CDR1 MNHEY, CDR2 SMNVEV (reference sequence). Trimming at V came to 2 bases and at J to 8 bases, leaving 8 bases not matched to a gene. The CDR3 length is 16 residues. The study drew all its donors from Caucasian adults living in Nashville, Tennessee. As to this clone: Antigen specificity is unknown.

Material for sequencing was memory CD4+ T cells from PBMCs. Subset given: CD45RA-negative fraction. This rearrangement joins TRBV27 to TRBJ2-1; 11 bases match TRBD2. The receptor comes from a man younger than 35 in good health. Some clones in this sample may be carry-over from other donors' samples. CDR3 region: CASSLITSGREDEQFF. The CDR3 coding sequence is TGTGCCAGCAGTTTAATAACTAGCGGGAGAGAAGATGAGCAGTTCTTC.